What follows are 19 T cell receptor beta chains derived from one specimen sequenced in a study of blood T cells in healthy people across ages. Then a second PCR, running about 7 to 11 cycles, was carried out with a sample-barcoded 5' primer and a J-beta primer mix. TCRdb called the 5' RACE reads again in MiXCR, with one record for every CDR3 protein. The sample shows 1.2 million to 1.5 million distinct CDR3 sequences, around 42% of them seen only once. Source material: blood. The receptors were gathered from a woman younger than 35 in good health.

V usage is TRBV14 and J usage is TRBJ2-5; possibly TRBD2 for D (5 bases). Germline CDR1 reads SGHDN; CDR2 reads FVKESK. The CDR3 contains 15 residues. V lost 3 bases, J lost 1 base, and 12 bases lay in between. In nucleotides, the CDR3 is TGTGCCAGCAGCCAGGTTAGAGCGGTCCAAGAGACCCAGTACTTC. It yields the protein CASSQVRAVQETQYF.

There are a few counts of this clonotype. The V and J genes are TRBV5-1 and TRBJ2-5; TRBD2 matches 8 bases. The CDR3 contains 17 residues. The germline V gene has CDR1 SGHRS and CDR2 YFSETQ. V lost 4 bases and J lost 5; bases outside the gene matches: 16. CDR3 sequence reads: CASSPSLSAGGWETQYF. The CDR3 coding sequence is TGCGCCAGCAGCCCGAGCCTCTCTGCGGGAGGTTGGGAGACCCAGTACTTC.

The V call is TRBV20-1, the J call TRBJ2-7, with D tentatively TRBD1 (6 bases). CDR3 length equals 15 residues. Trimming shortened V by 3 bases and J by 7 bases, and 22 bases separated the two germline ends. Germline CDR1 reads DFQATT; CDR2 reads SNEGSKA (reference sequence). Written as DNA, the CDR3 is TGCAGTGCTAGTCCGCAGGGGCGCACGAACAATGAGCAGTACTTC. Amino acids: CSASPQGRTNNEQYF.

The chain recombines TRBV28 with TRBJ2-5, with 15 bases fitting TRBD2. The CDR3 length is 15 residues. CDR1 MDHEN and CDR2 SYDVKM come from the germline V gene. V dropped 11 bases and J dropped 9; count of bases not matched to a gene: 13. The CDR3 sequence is CAACRTSGGVQAQYF. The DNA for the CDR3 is TGTGCCGCATGCAGGACTAGCGGGGGGGTGCAGGCCCAGTACTTC.

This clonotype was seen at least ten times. CDR3 sequence reads: CSVVPSGNDYEQYF. DNA for the CDR3: TGCAGCGTTGTCCCGAGCGGCAATGACTACGAGCAGTACTTC. The chain employs TRBV29-1 and TRBJ2-7, with TRBD2 as a possible D gene (5 bases). Trimming removed 4 bases from V and 3 bases from J, with 16 bases in between. The CDR3 runs to 14 residues. Per the germline V gene, CDR1 is SQVTM and CDR2 is ANQGSEA.

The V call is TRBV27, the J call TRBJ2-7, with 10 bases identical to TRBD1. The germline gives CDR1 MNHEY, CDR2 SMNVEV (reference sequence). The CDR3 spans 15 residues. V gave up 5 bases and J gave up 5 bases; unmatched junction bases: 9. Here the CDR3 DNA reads TGTGCCAGCAGTCTAACGGGACAGGGGAATCACGAGCAGTACTTC. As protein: CASSLTGQGNHEQYF.

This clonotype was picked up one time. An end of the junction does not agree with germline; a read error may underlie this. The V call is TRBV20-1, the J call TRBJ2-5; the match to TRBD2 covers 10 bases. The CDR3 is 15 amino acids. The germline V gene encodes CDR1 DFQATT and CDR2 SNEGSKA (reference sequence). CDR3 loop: CSARDGTSVQGTQYF. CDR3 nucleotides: TGCAGTGCTAGAGACGGGACTAGCGTACAAGGGACCCAGTACTTC.

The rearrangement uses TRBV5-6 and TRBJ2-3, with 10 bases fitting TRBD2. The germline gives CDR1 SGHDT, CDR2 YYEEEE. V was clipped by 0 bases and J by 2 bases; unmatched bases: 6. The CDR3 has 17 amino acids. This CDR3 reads CASSLALAGVSTDTQYF. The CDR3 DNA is TGTGCCAGCAGCTTGGCGCTAGCGGGGGTATCCACAGATACGCAGTATTTT. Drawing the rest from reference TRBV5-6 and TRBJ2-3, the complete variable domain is DAGVTQSPTHLIKTRGQQVTLRCSPKSGHDTVSWYQQALGQGPQFIFQYYEEEERQRGNFPDRFSGHQFPNYSSELNVNALLLGDSALYLCASSLALAGVSTDTQYFGPGTRLTVL.

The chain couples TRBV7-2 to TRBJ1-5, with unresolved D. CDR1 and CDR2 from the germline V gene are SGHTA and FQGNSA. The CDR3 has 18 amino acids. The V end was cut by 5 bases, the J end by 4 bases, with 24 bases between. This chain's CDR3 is CASSAIDVGRSPNQPQHF. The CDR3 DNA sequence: TGTGCCAGCAGCGCAATCGACGTCGGACGGAGCCCAAATCAGCCCCAGCATTTT.

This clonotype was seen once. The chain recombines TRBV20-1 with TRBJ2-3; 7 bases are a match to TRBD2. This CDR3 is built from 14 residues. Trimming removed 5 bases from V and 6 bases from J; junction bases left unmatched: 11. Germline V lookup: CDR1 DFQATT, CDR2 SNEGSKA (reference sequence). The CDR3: CSAQTPGGIDTQYF. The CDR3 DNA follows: TGCAGTGCTCAAACCCCGGGGGGTATTGATACGCAGTATTTT.

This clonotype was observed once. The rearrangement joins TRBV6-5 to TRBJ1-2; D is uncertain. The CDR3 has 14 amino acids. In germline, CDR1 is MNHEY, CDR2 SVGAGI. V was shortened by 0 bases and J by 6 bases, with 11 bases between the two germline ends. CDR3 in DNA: TGTGCCAGCAGTTACTCGAAATCTTCACATGGCTACACCTTC. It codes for CASSYSKSSHGYTF.

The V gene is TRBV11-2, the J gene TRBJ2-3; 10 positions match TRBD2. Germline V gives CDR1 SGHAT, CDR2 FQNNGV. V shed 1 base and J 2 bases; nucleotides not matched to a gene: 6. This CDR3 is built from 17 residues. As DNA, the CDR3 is TGTGCCAGCAGCTTAGCGGTAGCGGGAGGCCCCACAGATACGCAGTATTTT. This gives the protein CASSLAVAGGPTDTQYF.

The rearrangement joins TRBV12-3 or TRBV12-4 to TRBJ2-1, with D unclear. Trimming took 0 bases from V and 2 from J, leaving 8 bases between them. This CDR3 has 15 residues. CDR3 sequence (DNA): TGTGCCAGCAGTTTAGCGGCCAGAACCTACAATGAGCAGTTCTTC. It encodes CASSLAARTYNEQFF.

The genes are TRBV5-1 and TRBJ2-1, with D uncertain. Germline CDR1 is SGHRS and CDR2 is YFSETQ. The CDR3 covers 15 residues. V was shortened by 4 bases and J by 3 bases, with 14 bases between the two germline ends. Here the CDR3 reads CASSRRTEGYNEQFF. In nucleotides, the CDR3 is TGCGCCAGCAGCCGCCGGACCGAAGGCTACAATGAGCAGTTCTTC.

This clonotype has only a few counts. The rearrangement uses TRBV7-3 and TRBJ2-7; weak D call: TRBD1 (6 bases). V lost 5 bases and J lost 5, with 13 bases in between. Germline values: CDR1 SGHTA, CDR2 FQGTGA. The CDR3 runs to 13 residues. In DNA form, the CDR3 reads TGTGCCAGCAGCCTCCTAGGGGGAGACGAGCAGTACTTC. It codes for CASSLLGGDEQYF.

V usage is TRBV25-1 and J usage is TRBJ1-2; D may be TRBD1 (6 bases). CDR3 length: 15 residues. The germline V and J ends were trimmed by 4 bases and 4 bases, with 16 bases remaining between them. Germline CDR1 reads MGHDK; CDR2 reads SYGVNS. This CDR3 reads CASSVPQGGGYGYTF. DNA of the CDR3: TGTGCCAGCAGTGTACCACAAGGGGGAGGCTATGGCTACACCTTC.

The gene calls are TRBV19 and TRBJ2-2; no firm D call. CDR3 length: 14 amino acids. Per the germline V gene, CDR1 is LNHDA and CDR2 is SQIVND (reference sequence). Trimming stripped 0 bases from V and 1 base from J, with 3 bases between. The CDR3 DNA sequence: TGTGCCAGTAGTATAGAACGGAACACCGGGGAGCTGTTTTTT. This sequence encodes CASSIERNTGELFF.

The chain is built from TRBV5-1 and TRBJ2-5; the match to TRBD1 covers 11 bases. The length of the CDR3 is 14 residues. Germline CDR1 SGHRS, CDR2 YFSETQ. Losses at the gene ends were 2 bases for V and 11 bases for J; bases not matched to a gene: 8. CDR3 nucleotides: TGCGCCAGCAGCTTCGGGACAGGGGGTTGGGAGCAGTACTTC. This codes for CASSFGTGGWEQYF.

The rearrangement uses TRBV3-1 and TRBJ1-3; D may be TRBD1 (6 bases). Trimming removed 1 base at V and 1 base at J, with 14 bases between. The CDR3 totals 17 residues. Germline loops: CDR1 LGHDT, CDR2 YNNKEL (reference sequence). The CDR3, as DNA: TGTGCCAGCAGCCAAGCCCCGGCAGGACAGTCTGGAAACACCATATATTTT. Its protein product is CASSQAPAGQSGNTIYF.